These 19 T cell receptor beta chains were sequenced from one sample in a study of blood T cell repertoires in COVID-19. Repertoires were generated with immunoSEQ multiplex PCR, while TCRdb's copy carries only in-frame clones and drops some. The data contain 350,000 to 400,000 clones, 89% of them seen just once; the ten biggest clones take up about 1.7%. Source material: PBMCs or T cells enriched from blood (not recorded which). The receptor set was obtained from a woman aged 30 to 39 who had recovered from COVID-19.

The chain combines TRBV12-5 with TRBJ1-6; the D gene is possibly TRBD1 (5 bases). The CDR3 consists of 15 residues. Trimming took off 3 bases at V and 6 bases at J, with 12 bases between the two ends. Per germline, CDR1 LGHNT and CDR2 FRNRAP. The CDR3 here is CASGFEVGPNSPLHF. The CDR3 nucleotides are TGTGCTAGTGGTTTCGAAGTGGGGCCTAATTCACCCCTCCACTTT.

The V call is TRBV6-1, the J call TRBJ1-5; tentatively, D is TRBD1 (6 bases). V was clipped by 4 bases and J by 11 bases, with 24 bases between them. The CDR3 has 16 amino acids. CDR1 MNHNS and CDR2 SASEGT come from the germline V gene. The CDR3 region is CASSARTVGVLVAQHF. CDR3 DNA sequence: TGTGCCAGCAGTGCCCGGACAGTTGGTGTCCTTGTTGCCCAGCATTTT.

This rearrangement joins TRBV12-3 or TRBV12-4 to TRBJ1-1; D is unclear. V was trimmed by 6 bases and J by 7 bases, leaving 6 bases between them. The CDR3 sequence is 10 residues long. The CDR3 spells CASSSNEAFF. The CDR3, as DNA: TGTGCCAGCAGCTCTAATGAAGCTTTCTTT.

The chain employs TRBV5-1 and TRBJ2-3; perhaps TRBD2 as D (6 bases). The V end was cut by 4 bases, the J end by 4 bases, with 19 bases between. This CDR3 comprises 16 residues. Germline values: CDR1 SGHRS, CDR2 YFSETQ. CDR3 sequence: CASSRETSSIPDTQYF. CDR3 in DNA: TGCGCCAGCAGCAGGGAGACTAGTTCTATCCCAGATACGCAGTATTTT.

This rearrangement joins TRBV28 to TRBJ2-7, with 8 bases that match TRBD1. CDR1 is MDHEN, CDR2 SYDVKM, per germline. V lost 3 bases, J lost 5 bases, and 6 bases stayed unmatched. This CDR3 has 14 residues. The CDR3 loop is CASSFVQGADEQYF. DNA for the CDR3: TGTGCCAGCAGTTTCGTCCAGGGGGCGGACGAGCAGTACTTC.

This chain uses TRBV11-2 with TRBJ1-5, with D possibly being TRBD1 (6 bases). Trimming cost V 5 bases and J 7 bases, with 15 bases left between them. Germline V gene sequence: CDR1 SGHAT, CDR2 FQNNGV. This CDR3 spans 14 amino acids. This CDR3 is CASSPQGWEQPQHF. CDR3 coding DNA: TGTGCCAGCAGCCCACAGGGTTGGGAACAGCCCCAGCATTTT. The whole variable domain, filled in from reference TRBV11-2 and TRBJ1-5, reads EAGVAQSPRYKIIEKRQSVAFWCNPISGHATLYWYQQILGQGPKLLIQFQNNGVVDDSQLPKDRFSAERLKGVDSTLKIQPAKLEDSAVYLCASSPQGWEQPQHFGDGTRLSIL.

The chain recombines TRBV5-5 with TRBJ2-1; 8 bases are a match to TRBD1. In germline, CDR1 is SGHKS, CDR2 YYEKEE (reference sequence). Trimming took 1 base from V and 1 from J; bases not matched to a gene: 7. The CDR3 is 17 amino acids. CDR3 DNA sequence: TGTGCCAGCAGCTTGACCGACAGGGGATATTCCTACAATGAGCAGTTCTTC. Its translation: CASSLTDRGYSYNEQFF.

The chain joins TRBV10-3 to TRBJ2-1; D is unclear. Looked up from germline, CDR1 is ENHRY and CDR2 is SYGVKD. V dropped 0 bases and J dropped 2 bases, with 11 bases sitting between them. The CDR3 spans 16 residues. DNA for the CDR3: TGTGCCATCAGTGAGTCGATGGCAGACACCTACAATGAGCAGTTCTTC. Protein product: CAISESMADTYNEQFF.

The gene calls are TRBV3-1 (or the pseudogene TRBV3-2) and TRBJ2-3; a weak D match, TRBD2 (6 bases). Germline values: CDR1 LGHDT, CDR2 YNNKEL (reference sequence). Trimming pared 4 bases from V and 5 bases from J, leaving 13 bases between. The CDR3 consists of 14 residues. The CDR3 is CASSPGGNRDTQYF. The CDR3 region has the DNA TGTGCCAGCAGCCCTGGCGGGAACCGAGATACGCAGTATTTT.

The rearrangement uses TRBV6-5 and TRBJ1-2; D perhaps matches TRBD1 (6 bases). CDR3 length: 13 residues. Germline V lookup: CDR1 MNHEY, CDR2 SVGAGI. The ends were cut back, 6 bases at V and 6 bases at J, with 14 bases in the middle. This chain's CDR3 is CASRNTGSHGYTF. CDR3 bases: TGTGCCAGCAGAAACACAGGGTCCCATGGCTACACCTTC.

The chain couples TRBV4-3 to TRBJ2-2, with TRBD2 as a possible D gene (5 bases). The CDR3 extends over 16 amino acids. The V gene lost 0 bases and the J gene lost 6 bases, with 14 bases spanning the gap. Germline V gene sequence: CDR1 LGHNA, CDR2 YSLEER. The CDR3 reads CASSQDIGGLAGELFF. CDR3 nucleotides: TGCGCCAGCAGCCAAGATATAGGAGGTTTGGCCGGGGAGCTGTTTTTT.

In this sample, this clone turned up once. V gene TRBV15 combines with J gene TRBJ1-2, with D perhaps TRBD1 (5 bases). Germline CDR1 and CDR2: LNHNV and YYDKDF (reference sequence). V gave up 5 bases and J gave up 4 bases, with 23 bases separating them. This CDR3 comprises 17 residues. CDR3 protein: CATSPRVLGPYIYGYTF. CDR3 DNA sequence: TGTGCCACCAGCCCCCGAGTGTTGGGGCCATATATCTATGGCTACACCTTC.

V and J are TRBV7-8 and TRBJ1-4; a possible D gene is TRBD1 (6 bases). CDR3 length: 15 residues. CDR1 and CDR2 (germline): SGHVS, FQNEAQ. V shed 0 bases and J shed 8 bases, with 13 bases lying between them. CDR3 nucleotides: TGTGCCAGCAGCTTAGCTCCCGGACAGTTCGAAAAACTGTTTTTT. It encodes CASSLAPGQFEKLFF.

The genes are TRBV7-9 and TRBJ1-3, with unresolved D. The V and J ends lost 5 bases and 4 bases respectively, with 15 bases between them. From germline, CDR1 is SEHNR and CDR2 FQNEAQ (reference sequence). The CDR3 totals 15 residues. The CDR3 region is CASSLDSPRGNTIYF. The CDR3 bases are TGTGCCAGCAGCCTGGACTCTCCCCGCGGAAACACCATATATTTT.

This clone was counted between two and nine times. The V call is TRBV18, the J call TRBJ1-4, with D possibly matching TRBD1 (5 bases). This CDR3 is built from 14 residues. The V end was cut by 3 bases, the J end by 1 base, with 6 bases between. Germline loops: CDR1 KGHSH, CDR2 LQKENI. In nucleotides, the CDR3 is TGTGCCAGCTCACCGGACATAACTAATGAAAAACTGTTTTTT. This gives the protein CASSPDITNEKLFF.

V usage is TRBV28 and J usage is TRBJ2-7; 11 bases map to TRBD2. Per the germline V gene, CDR1 is MDHEN and CDR2 is SYDVKM. The CDR3 loop spans 14 amino acids. The V segment lost 6 bases and the J segment 6 bases; nucleotides outside the gene matches: 7. The CDR3 sequence is CASSSPLAGGEQYF. DNA for the CDR3: TGTGCCAGCAGCTCACCTCTAGCGGGAGGCGAGCAGTACTTC. Together with reference TRBV28 and TRBJ2-7, the CDR3 gives the full variable domain: DVKVTQSSRYLVKRTGEKVFLECVQDMDHENMFWYRQDPGLGLRLIYFSYDVKMKEKGDIPEGYSVSREKKERFSLILESASTNQTSMYLCASSSPLAGGEQYFGPGTRLTVT.

This chain's CDR3 is CASSPSREYSNQPQHF. In DNA form, the CDR3 reads TGTGCCAGCAGTCCGTCCCGGGAATATAGCAATCAGCCCCAGCATTTT. The V and J genes are TRBV27 and TRBJ1-5; D is undetermined. V dropped 5 bases and J dropped 0 bases, with 14 bases sitting between them. CDR1 MNHEY and CDR2 SMNVEV come from the germline V gene (reference sequence). This CDR3 has 16 residues.

The V call is TRBV4-2, the J call TRBJ1-2; no definite D call. In germline, CDR1 is LGHNA, CDR2 YNFKEQ. This CDR3 is 14 amino acids long. V was clipped by 2 bases and J by 8 bases, with 15 bases between them. CDR3 in amino acids: CASSQRQLVPGYTF. DNA for the CDR3: TGTGCCAGCAGCCAAAGACAACTAGTTCCCGGCTACACCTTC.

The rearrangement joins TRBV24-1 to TRBJ2-3; 7 bases agree with TRBD1. In germline, CDR1 is KGHDR, CDR2 SFDVKD. V gave up 2 bases and J gave up 4 bases; unmatched junction bases: 11. The CDR3 is 17 residues long. CDR3: CATSDSGQAPVADTQYF. The DNA for the CDR3 is TGTGCCACCAGTGATTCCGGACAGGCCCCGGTTGCAGATACGCAGTATTTT.